These 27 T cell receptor beta chains were sequenced from one sample in a study of T cell changes during pregnancy in multiple sclerosis. Libraries were prepared by immunoSEQ multiplex PCR; TCRdb keeps only in-frame clonotypes and omits some of them. The sample records approximately 98,000 clones, just over 90% being singletons. The sequencing used peripheral blood, collected after pregnancy. These receptors came from a female donor in good health, enrolled as a control in a pregnancy study.

The rearrangement joins TRBV7-2 to TRBJ1-5; a weak D match, TRBD1 (5 bases). Germline V CDR1 and CDR2: SGHTA, FQGNSA. The CDR3 is 13 residues long. Trimming pared 5 bases from V and 6 bases from J, leaving 11 bases between. The CDR3 nucleotides read TGTGCCAGCAGCCCGGACCAGGGTCAGCCCCAGCATTTT. Translation: CASSPDQGQPQHF.

V and J are TRBV30 and TRBJ2-7; 10 bases align to TRBD1. Germline loops: CDR1 GTSNPN, CDR2 SVGIG (reference sequence). V was pared by 2 bases and J by 4 bases, with 11 bases of the junction left unmatched. The CDR3 totals 16 residues. The CDR3 protein is CAWSLRDRGFGYEQYF. In DNA, the CDR3 is TGTGCCTGGAGTCTCCGGGACAGGGGTTTTGGGTACGAGCAGTACTTC.

The gene calls are TRBV6-4 and TRBJ1-1; a possible D gene is TRBD1 (5 bases). This CDR3 spans 13 amino acids. Germline CDR1 MRHNA, CDR2 SNTAGT. V shed 6 bases and J shed 7 bases, with 15 bases lying between them. The CDR3: CASSEGWGGEAFF. Here the CDR3 DNA reads TGTGCCAGCAGCGAGGGGTGGGGAGGTGAAGCTTTCTTT.

This sequence joins TRBV19 and TRBJ1-6; 7 nucleotides agree with TRBD1. The CDR3 is 14 amino acids. J gave up 6 bases and V 7 bases, and 6 bases lay outside the gene matches. In germline, CDR1 is LNHDA, CDR2 SQIVND (reference sequence). CDR3 region: CASTLTGTNSPLHF. The CDR3 region has the DNA TGTGCCAGTACCTTGACAGGGACTAATTCACCCCTCCACTTT.

This clone was found a few times. The rearrangement links TRBV30 to TRBJ1-1; D gene ambiguous. The V end was cut by 2 bases, the J end by 0 bases, with 10 bases between. CDR3 length: 14 amino acids. CDR1 GTSNPN and CDR2 SVGIG come from the germline V gene (reference sequence). The CDR3 DNA sequence: TGTGCCTGGAGTCCCTTGCGGATGAACACTGAAGCTTTCTTT. Its translation is CAWSPLRMNTEAFF.

Here the CDR3 DNA reads TGTGCCAGCAGCCCAGGACTAGCTAATGAGCAGTTCTTC. The encoded protein is CASSPGLANEQFF. The chain combines TRBV6-1 with TRBJ2-1; 8 bases align to TRBD2. The CDR3 runs 13 residues. With V trimmed by 6 bases and J by 7 bases, 5 bases remained unmatched. Germline assignment: CDR1 MNHNS and CDR2 SASEGT.

This chain connects TRBV6-1 to TRBJ2-5, with D perhaps matching TRBD2 (6 bases). This CDR3 has 15 residues. Germline V gene data show CDR1 as MNHNS and CDR2 as SASEGT. Trimming removed 7 bases from V and 5 bases from J, with 20 bases in between. The CDR3 reads CASTPRGRTAETQYF. The CDR3 DNA sequence: TGTGCCAGCACCCCCCGAGGGAGGACCGCGGAGACCCAGTACTTC.

The chain carries TRBV4-2 and TRBJ2-7; TRBD2 agrees at 13 bases. Germline CDR1 and CDR2: LGHNA and YNFKEQ. The ends lost 0 bases at V and 6 bases at J; junction bases unmatched: 17. The CDR3 is 20 residues long. The CDR3 DNA follows: TGTGCCAGCAGCCAAGAAGCGAACCCTTGGACTAGCGGGAGTAAGGGCGAGCAGTACTTC. It specifies CASSQEANPWTSGSKGEQYF.

In this sample, this clone turned up once. The V call is TRBV6-1, the J call TRBJ1-1, with 8 bases matching TRBD1. The CDR3 is made up of 17 amino acids. V was pared by 4 bases and J by 5 bases, with 15 bases of the junction left unmatched. The V gene's germline CDR1 is MNHNS and CDR2 SASEGT. CDR3 protein: CASSATAGGATKTEAFF. CDR3 sequence (DNA): TGTGCCAGCAGTGCTACTGCAGGGGGCGCGACGAAAACTGAAGCTTTCTTT.

In nucleotides, the CDR3 is TGTGCCAGCAGTTATGCGGGGGCCCCTGAAGCTTTCTTT. Translating it yields CASSYAGAPEAFF. V and J are TRBV6-5 and TRBJ1-1; tentatively, D is TRBD1 (6 bases). CDR3 length: 13 residues. The V and J ends lost 3 bases and 6 bases respectively, with 11 bases between them. Germline assignment: CDR1 MNHEY and CDR2 SVGAGI.

The V and J genes are TRBV5-1 and TRBJ2-5; unclear D gene. Germline loops: CDR1 SGHRS, CDR2 YFSETQ. V was pared by 4 bases and J by 0 bases, with 10 bases between. CDR3 size: 14 residues. CDR3 nucleotide sequence: TGCGCCAGCAGCCGACTTCCGTACCAAGAGACCCAGTACTTC. This codes for CASSRLPYQETQYF.

This sequence joins TRBV2 and TRBJ2-1; 7 bases fit TRBD2. The CDR3 covers 12 residues. Germline V gene lookup returns CDR1 SNHLY and CDR2 FYNNEI. With 8 bases clipped from V and 9 bases from J, the junction kept 7 bases outside the gene matches. CDR3 region: CASGGGRGEQFF. The DNA for the CDR3 is TGTGCCAGCGGGGGAGGGCGGGGTGAGCAGTTCTTC. The complete variable domain, with remaining parts taken from reference TRBV2 and TRBJ2-1, reads EPEVTQTPSHQVTQMGQEVILRCVPISNHLYFYWYRQILGQKVEFLVSFYNNEISEKSEIFDDQFSVERPDGSNFTLKIRSTKLEDSAMYFCASGGGRGEQFFGPGTRLTVL.

The chain has TRBV6-5 and TRBJ1-1; D gene unclear. CDR1 and CDR2 from the germline V gene are MNHEY and SVGAGI. The CDR3 spans 15 residues. Trimming took 2 bases from V and 0 from J, leaving 10 bases between them. CDR3 sequence (DNA): TGTGCCAGCAGTTACAATGAGGGTTTGAACACTGAAGCTTTCTTT. This translates into CASSYNEGLNTEAFF.

The chain recombines TRBV9 with TRBJ2-3; the D is unclear. Trimming pared 4 bases from V and 2 bases from J, leaving 5 bases between. The CDR3 has 12 amino acids. Germline V CDR1 and CDR2: SGDLS, YYNGEE. The CDR3 region is CASSSFTDTQYF. CDR3 sequence (DNA): TGTGCCAGCAGCTCATTCACAGATACGCAGTATTTT.

This clone was seen just once. This sequence joins TRBV27 and TRBJ2-7; 13 bases are a match to TRBD2. V gave up 5 bases and J gave up 7 bases; unmatched junction bases: 8. From germline, CDR1 is MNHEY and CDR2 SMNVEV (reference sequence). The CDR3 runs to 15 residues. The CDR3 loop reads CASSPGLAGVREQYF. As DNA, the CDR3 is TGTGCCAGCAGTCCCGGACTAGCGGGAGTCCGGGAGCAGTACTTC.

The CDR3 sequence is CASSYSRTPMNTEAFF. DNA for the CDR3: TGTGCCAGCAGTTACTCGAGGACTCCCATGAACACTGAAGCTTTCTTT. The chain employs TRBV6-6 and TRBJ1-1; D gene ambiguous. This CDR3 comprises 16 residues. Trimming removed 0 bases from V and 0 bases from J, with 11 bases in between. Germline V gene lookup returns CDR1 MNHNY and CDR2 SVGAGI (reference sequence).

This clone was seen just once. The chain carries TRBV29-1 and TRBJ2-7; 9 bases fit TRBD1. The ends lost 6 bases at V and 3 bases at J; junction bases unmatched: 9. CDR1 is SQVTM, CDR2 ANQGSEA, per germline. The CDR3 loop spans 14 amino acids. This CDR3 reads CSVGRRGQGYEQYF. DNA of the CDR3: TGCAGCGTCGGCCGCCGGGGACAGGGCTACGAGCAGTACTTC.

The V and J genes are TRBV16 and TRBJ1-1, with D hard to call. CDR3 length equals 14 residues. The V end lost 4 bases, the J end lost 6 bases, and 15 bases lay between the germline ends. Germline CDR1 and CDR2: KGHSY and FQNENV. In DNA, the CDR3 is TGTGCCAGCAGCCCCGTCGGAGGGAGCGCTGAAGCTTTCTTT. Translated: CASSPVGGSAEAFF.

For this clone: One junction end does not reproduce the germline sequence, and a read error may be involved. This chain joins TRBV5-4 and TRBJ2-7, with D uncertain. CDR1 SGHNT and CDR2 YYREEE come from the germline V gene (reference sequence). There are 14 residues in the CDR3. CDR3 sequence: CASSQEAFNYEQYF. DNA for the CDR3: TGCGCCAGCAGCCAAGAGGCGTTCAACTACGAGCAGTACTTC.

The chain combines TRBV28 with TRBJ2-2; D is undetermined. This CDR3 has 14 amino acids. Trimming removed 2 bases at V and 7 bases at J, with 11 bases between. Germline CDR1 is MDHEN and CDR2 is SYDVKM. For the CDR3, the DNA is TGTGCCAGCAGTTTAATTAGCATGGGCGGGGAGCTGTTTTTT. It codes for CASSLISMGGELFF. The variable domain in full, with the rest retrieved from reference TRBV28 and TRBJ2-2, is DVKVTQSSRYLVKRTGEKVFLECVQDMDHENMFWYRQDPGLGLRLIYFSYDVKMKEKGDIPEGYSVSREKKERFSLILESASTNQTSMYLCASSLISMGGELFFGEGSRLTVL.

The chain couples TRBV11-3 to TRBJ2-3; TRBD2 matches 15 bases. This CDR3 has 16 amino acids. V was clipped by 5 bases and J by 3 bases; unmatched bases: 3. Germline CDR1 reads SGHNT; CDR2 reads YENEEA. CDR3 sequence reads: CASSPGLAGGTDTQYF. Written as DNA, the CDR3 is TGTGCCAGCAGCCCGGGACTAGCGGGGGGTACAGATACGCAGTATTTT.

The chain's CDR3 is CASSLVSQNEQFF. The CDR3 region has the DNA TGTGCCAGCAGTTTGGTTAGCCAGAATGAGCAGTTCTTC. The chain recombines TRBV27 with TRBJ2-1; D is undetermined. V lost 3 bases, J lost 7 bases, and 10 bases lay in between. Per the germline V gene, CDR1 is MNHEY and CDR2 is SMNVEV (reference sequence). This CDR3 region has 13 residues.

This chain connects TRBV5-8 to TRBJ2-3, with TRBD1 matching 7 bases. The trim removed 4 bases at V and 2 bases at J, leaving 10 bases unmatched. Germline V gene sequence: CDR1 SGHTS, CDR2 YDEGEE. The CDR3 contains 16 residues. CDR3 region: CASSPGQKLFTDTQYF. The CDR3 region has the DNA TGTGCCAGCAGCCCGGGACAGAAACTTTTCACAGATACGCAGTATTTT.

The chain has TRBV6-1 and TRBJ2-5; 9 nucleotides match TRBD2. The ends lost 2 bases at V and 2 bases at J; junction bases unmatched: 6. Germline V gene sequence: CDR1 MNHNS, CDR2 SASEGT. The CDR3 contains 16 residues. The CDR3 is CASSEIGGGAQETQYF. Here the CDR3 DNA reads TGTGCCAGCAGTGAAATAGGCGGGGGGGCGCAAGAGACCCAGTACTTC.

V usage is TRBV27 and J usage is TRBJ1-2; D not resolved. This CDR3 has 13 amino acids. Germline CDR1 is MNHEY and CDR2 is SMNVEV (reference sequence). The V gene lost 5 bases and the J gene lost 5 bases, with 12 bases spanning the gap. The CDR3 loop is CASSAASGYGYTF. DNA for the CDR3: TGTGCCAGCAGTGCAGCCTCCGGGTATGGCTACACCTTC.

V and J are TRBV28 and TRBJ2-7, with 8 positions matching TRBD1. After removal of 5 bases from V and 4 bases from J, the junction contained 10 bases not matched to a gene. CDR1 and CDR2 (germline): MDHEN, SYDVKM. The CDR3 loop spans 15 amino acids. The DNA for the CDR3 is TGTGCCAGCAGTCACACCGGACAGGGTATATACGAGCAGTACTTC. It translates to CASSHTGQGIYEQYF.

The chain carries TRBV5-1 and TRBJ2-3; the match to TRBD2 covers 9 bases. The CDR3 is 17 amino acids. The trim removed 0 bases at V and 0 bases at J, leaving 5 bases unmatched. From germline, CDR1 is SGHRS and CDR2 YFSETQ. CDR3 loop: CASSLVGTSGSTDTQYF. CDR3 coding DNA: TGCGCCAGCAGCTTGGTTGGTACTAGCGGGAGCACAGATACGCAGTATTTT.